This TCR beta chain was profiled in a study of T cells in tuberculosis. Broader study findings: Smaller alpha distances in active tuberculosis partly reflected shorter CDR3-alpha lengths.

Concerning this clone itself: As yet, its antigen is unknown.

The data were produced by immunoSEQ multiplex PCR, yet TCRdb's version contains in-frame clones alone and is incomplete. The repertoire holds 35,000 to 40,000 clones, with almost 95% as singletons. After removal of 6 bases from V and 4 bases from J, the junction contained 11 bases not matched to a gene. CDR3 length equals 15 residues. Germline CDR1 MNHEY, CDR2 SVGAGI. Sequencing was done on a sample of PBMCs. The receptor was isolated from a donor under 30 with latent tuberculosis or without tuberculosis infection. Some clones in this sample may be carry-over from other donors' samples. The chain couples TRBV6-5 to TRBJ1-2; the match to TRBD1 covers 7 bases. The CDR3 nucleotides read TGTGCCAGCAGCCCAGAAAACAGGGGCGGCTATGGCTACACCTTC. It yields the protein CASSPENRGGYGYTF.